The entry below describes one T cell receptor (beta chain). The sample originates from a study of blood T cell repertoires in COVID-19. At the level of the study: Researchers got acute and convalescent COVID-19 samples from the United States, Italy and Spain.

Authors' processing steps: Reference gene primer amplification gave nucleated cell count estimates. Clones were sequenced by immunoSEQ multiplex PCR, and TCRdb holds only the in-frame ones, with some missing. The V and J calls and clone size were taken over from that table, and D and trimming were inferred from the DNA. Of about 280,000 clones listed, just under 90% are singletons. Trimming left V 3 bases short and J 2 bases short, with 8 bases between. Germline V gives CDR1 SEHNR, CDR2 FQNEAQ (reference sequence). The CDR3 spans 14 residues. The Seattle patients, enrolled during active infection, were followed longitudinally.

V is TRBV7-9 and J is TRBJ1-5; D gene unclear. The receptor was isolated from a woman aged 30 to 39 with COVID-19, enrolled during active disease. Specimen: peripheral blood. The CDR3 sequence is CASSFTGGNQPQHF. The CDR3 DNA reads as TGTGCCAGCAGCTTTACCGGGGGCAATCAGCCCCAGCATTTT.